Below, 2 T cell receptor beta chains from the same sample are listed, as sequenced in a study of blood T cell repertoires in COVID-19. The table came from immunoSEQ multiplex PCR; TCRdb's copy has only in-frame clones and leaves some out. The sample yields around 100,000 clones, approximately 84% seen once. Sequencing was performed on peripheral blood. These receptors came from a middle-aged man with acute or convalescent COVID-19.

The chain carries TRBV6-4 and TRBJ1-3, with D unclear. Trimming stripped 11 bases from V and 0 bases from J, with 17 bases between. From germline, CDR1 is MRHNA and CDR2 SNTAGT. The CDR3 covers 15 residues. CDR3 coding DNA: TGTGCCCCTATGGGCAGGCGATACTCTGGAAACACCATATATTTT. Its translation: CAPMGRRYSGNTIYF.

This chain links TRBV7-2 with TRBJ2-3; 7 positions match TRBD2. V shed 3 bases and J 8 bases; nucleotides not matched to a gene: 2. CDR3 length equals 12 residues. From germline, CDR1 is SGHTA and CDR2 FQGNSA. The CDR3 protein is CASSFSGPTQYF. The CDR3 DNA reads as TGTGCCAGCAGCTTTAGCGGGCCTACGCAGTATTTT.